These 9 T cell receptor beta chains were sequenced from one sample in a study of beta chain features in type 1 diabetes. Expressed TCRB transcripts were sequenced, since all the RNA that had been isolated was reverse transcribed. Sequenced by immunoSEQ multiplex PCR; TCRdb stores in-frame clones only, minus some. The sample has 120,000 to 150,000 clones, roughly 10% seen once. Sequenced material: naive CD4+ T cells from blood. The origin of the receptors is a man aged 18 to 30 in good health.

This chain uses TRBV5-1 with TRBJ2-5, with 11 bases that match TRBD2. V dropped 4 bases and J dropped 3; count of bases not matched to a gene: 5. CDR1 and CDR2 from the germline V gene are SGHRS and YFSETQ. This CDR3 has 15 amino acids. The CDR3: CASSHYSGGEETQYF. CDR3 nucleotide sequence: TGCGCCAGCAGCCACTATAGCGGGGGGGAAGAGACCCAGTACTTC.

This clone was observed a handful of times. The chain links TRBV4-2 to TRBJ1-6; D gene uncertain. CDR3 length equals 15 residues. Germline V lookup: CDR1 LGHNA, CDR2 YNFKEQ. The germline V and J ends were trimmed by 3 bases and 7 bases, with 13 bases remaining between them. The CDR3 loop reads CASSQGSSTNSPLHF. In DNA form, the CDR3 reads TGTGCCAGCAGCCAGGGTAGTAGCACAAATTCACCCCTCCACTTT.

This clone was observed a handful of times. The chain joins TRBV27 to TRBJ2-1, with 8 bases that match TRBD2. The CDR3 is made up of 15 amino acids. The germline V gene has CDR1 MNHEY and CDR2 SMNVEV (reference sequence). J gave up 2 bases and V 5 bases, and 5 bases lay outside the gene matches. CDR3 sequence (DNA): TGTGCCAGCAGTATTGATAGCGGGGCCTACAATGAGCAGTTCTTC. This translates into CASSIDSGAYNEQFF.

This clone was seen many times. The genes are TRBV19 and TRBJ1-4; 7 nucleotides match TRBD1. The CDR3 runs 13 residues. Germline-derived CDR1 and CDR2 are LNHDA and SQIVND (reference sequence). The V and J ends lost 3 bases and 13 bases, in that order; junction bases with no gene match: 8. The CDR3 DNA reads as TGTGCCAGTAGTATTGCCGACAGGGCTCGACTGTTTTTT. Residues: CASSIADRARLFF.

This clone has just a few counts. V and J are TRBV5-4 and TRBJ2-5; D uncertain. The CDR3 is 14 residues long. V was shortened by 0 bases and J by 5 bases, with 11 bases between the two germline ends. Germline V lookup: CDR1 SGHNT, CDR2 YYREEE (reference sequence). CDR3 sequence reads: CASSLGARKETQYF. CDR3 nucleotide sequence: TGTGCCAGCAGCTTGGGGGCCCGAAAGGAGACCCAGTACTTC.

This clone was counted only a few times. The chain employs TRBV19 and TRBJ1-6, with TRBD1 matching over 10 bases. V shed 6 bases, J shed 8 bases, and the junction held 4 bases outside the gene matches. This CDR3 region has 14 residues. Germline V lookup: CDR1 LNHDA, CDR2 SQIVND (reference sequence). DNA for the CDR3: TGTGCCAGTAGCTGGACAGGGGGTGATTCACCCCTCCACTTT. Its protein product is CASSWTGGDSPLHF.

This clone showed up just a few times. The gene calls are TRBV7-6 and TRBJ2-1; 7 bases align to TRBD1. The length of the CDR3 is 13 residues. V shed 0 bases and J 13 bases; nucleotides not matched to a gene: 6. CDR1 and CDR2 (germline): SGHVS, FNYEAQ. The CDR3 DNA follows: TGTGCCAGCAGCTTAGCGCGGGCAGGGGGACAGTTCTTC. Translating gives CASSLARAGGQFF.

The V gene is TRBV6-4, the J gene TRBJ2-3, with D possibly matching TRBD1 (7 bases). The CDR3 spans 13 residues. The germline CDR1 and CDR2 sequences are MRHNA and SNTAGT. The ends were cut back, 8 bases at V and 0 bases at J, with 9 bases in the middle. CDR3 bases: TGTGCCAGCGCGGGACAGAGCACAGATACGCAGTATTTT. It specifies CASAGQSTDTQYF.

The chain combines TRBV7-2 with TRBJ2-7; tentative D call: TRBD2 (5 bases). The germline V and J ends were trimmed by 1 base and 4 bases, with 11 bases remaining between them. The CDR3 contains 14 residues. CDR1 is SGHTA, CDR2 FQGNSA, per germline. As DNA, the CDR3 is TGTGCCAGCAGCTTAGGTCTAGCAACTTACGAGCAGTACTTC. Translating gives CASSLGLATYEQYF.